The sequence of this TCR beta chain was determined in a study of cytomegalovirus exposure and HLA in healthy donors (dated by TCRdb to about 2017). In the study overall: An earlier analysis of 587 of the donors reported 276 Gb of sequence data and around 110 million unique TCR beta sequences obtained from about 200 million T cells. Approximately 300 gigabases of sequencing data and 75 million to 85 million unique TCR sequences made up an early release that covered under 750 HLA-typed donors. Of the roughly 400 genotyped donors, over 65% fell in the genetic ancestry cluster associated with self-reported Caucasian donors. The aim of the study was to test whether cataloging public T cell receptors could identify signatures of past pathogen exposure. The study used immunosequencing to profile the T cell repertoires of 670 or so subjects and linked those repertoires to cytomegalovirus serostatus. Besides the first cohort of roughly 660 subjects, a separate validation cohort made up of over 95 different subjects was used. To predict cytomegalovirus infection status, the study brought together high-throughput TCR immunosequencing, statistical association of individual TCRs with disease status, and machine learning. To study patterns of TCR occurrence, a later analysis re-analyzed previously published TCR beta repertoires from hundreds of donors and added high-resolution HLA genotyping. The later analysis used no new phenotypic data to find candidate immune exposures, relying instead on TCR beta sequences and their occurrence across donors. An earlier analysis of fewer than 700 of the donors applied high-throughput TCR beta sequencing to assess whether each TCR beta V gene segment acted as functional or pseudogenic. Donor age, sex, ethnicity and CMV serostatus were compiled together with the repertoire data. A later genetic analysis took genome-wide SNP genotypes for about 55% of the 666 donors and used that subset as a discovery cohort. All discovery cohort repertoires had been generated on a single sequencing platform. Class I and class II HLA loci were covered by the typing at four-digit resolution. The number of donors typed differed by locus, with about 629-630 for A, B, C, DRB1 and DQB1, over 500 for DQA1, 600 to 610 for DPA1, and approximately 470 for DPB1. A few DR-DQ haplotypes were treated as single units for association and clustering because of strong linkage in the cohort. On average, around 230,000 unique TCR beta nucleotide sequences were sequenced per donor among a few hundred genotyped donors of the cohort, with 15% to 20% of those sequences being non-productive.

Broader findings and caveats from the paper: Some IMGT-functional V segments, including TRBV6-2 and TRBV6-3, could not be distinguished by the 87-base-pair reads and were therefore excluded. In vitro tests confirmed that a few of the cytomegalovirus-associated TCR beta chains recognize cytomegalovirus antigens. In a later genetic analysis, fewer N-insertions in productive TCRs were reported among donors in an Asian-associated ancestry cluster than the approximately 630-donor mean. A further reported finding was that TCR beta sequences accurately predicted the HLA-A and HLA-B alleles for most subjects in the first cohort. Most TCR sequences were observed very rarely across donors, whereas some public TCRs were present in many individuals. Cytomegalovirus status was reported to be diagnosed by the classifier with high specificity and sensitivity in both the original and validation cohorts. Because HLA typing was missing for some donors at each locus, association tests included only the typed subset. Assigning TCR associations to individual alleles was difficult when HLA alleles, especially DR and DQ, strongly co-occurred. The sequencing pipeline was judged likely to have produced a cluster of highly shared sequence variants as a technical artifact. An association between a missense DCLRE1C variant and V-gene and J-gene trimming of TCR beta chains was found in a later genetic analysis and replicated in an independent cohort. Presence/absence analyses assumed roughly uniform sequencing depth across donors, an assumption that may not hold. A later analysis reported that several top co-occurrence clusters appeared linked to parvovirus B19, influenza, CMV and Epstein-Barr virus. A total of 150 to 200 TCR beta chains were listed by the study as associated with cytomegalovirus. In a later analysis, most CMV-associated TCR beta chains were found to appear HLA-restricted, with HLA associations seemingly driven largely by CMV exposure. It was suggested by the authors that the approach could potentially be generalized to other disease states and immunological phenotypes. A later analysis found that TCR association rates varied across HLA loci, with DRB1 alleles showing the most associated TCRs and HLA-C alleles the fewest. Linkage disequilibrium might explain the correlated functional status among segregating V segments, but an unknown experimental factor could not be ruled out. Because counts were too low, approximately 15 rarely observed V segments, including chromosome 9 orphons, were excluded from the earlier analysis of some 590 of the donors. In a later analysis, 15,000 to 20,000 TCR beta sequences were associated with specific HLA alleles at a false discovery rate of 0.05. In a later analysis, HLA-associated TCR beta chains were found to be more clonally expanded and to have lower generation probabilities than equally common non-associated chains. Only TCR beta chains were sequenced in this cohort, and the absence of alpha or paired-chain data limited detectable features. Broadly in line with IMGT annotations, most TCR beta V segments showed up in productive rearrangements about 90% or about 30% of the time in an earlier analysis of 450 to 600 of the donors. Immune exposure information for the cohort was limited to CMV serostatus.

The library was produced with the immunoSEQ multiplex PCR assay. The multiplex PCR relied on a mix of 60 forward primers for TCR Vbeta segments and 13 reverse primers for TCR Jbeta segments. The CDR3 region of rearranged TCR beta genes was amplified from genomic DNA by a multiplex PCR assay. On the Illumina HiSeq System, the amplified TCR beta libraries were sequenced as 87-base-pair reads. As for how the authors treated the data: A later analysis counted 75 million to 100 million unique TCR beta chains across the 640 or so repertoires, and 10 million to 11 million of these chains were shared by at least two donors. Raw reads were error-corrected and collapsed into unique sequences with a nearest-neighbor algorithm that merged closely related sequences to remove PCR and sequencing errors. To assign V, D and J gene segments, CDR3 sequences were aligned to IMGT reference sequences. For a sequence to be retained, at least a six-nucleotide match to both a V gene segment and a J gene segment was required. Rearrangements were classified as productive when the CDR3 lacked stop codons and remained in frame with V and J, and all other rearrangements were classified as non-productive. CDR3 was defined by IMGT convention, running from the second conserved V-encoded cysteine to the conserved J-encoded phenylalanine. The earlier analysis of a few hundred of the donors excluded sequences that lacked an unambiguous match to a single V gene segment. In an earlier analysis of a few hundred of the donors, V segments were called functional above 56.7% productive rearrangements and were called segregating when the between-donor standard deviation exceeded 5%. A statistical classification framework was built to diagnose cytomegalovirus status from the catalog of TCR beta chain sequences. A later analysis assigned V and J genes by comparing TCR nucleotide sequences with IMGT/GENE-DB human TR gene sequences. In a later analysis, CDR3 sequences and most-parsimonious VDJ recombination scenarios were assigned using the TCRdist pipeline. A later analysis defined each TCR beta chain by its CDR3 amino acid sequence plus V-gene family, and excluded reads lacking a unique V-gene family. A later analysis removed over 500 highly shared, low-generation-probability nucleotide sequences to deal with suspected cross-contamination and a sequencing artifact. For each public chain, a later analysis derived a clonal expansion index from normalized ranks of inferred template counts within each repertoire. Generation probabilities in a later analysis came from a VDJ recombination model fitted to out-of-frame rearrangements, and those results were checked against IGoR. In a later analysis, TCR-TCR, TCR-HLA and TCR-CMV co-occurrence was scored with hypergeometric tests, and a repertoire-size bias correction was applied to TCR pairs. To estimate false discovery rates, a later analysis permuted the HLA or CMV assignments 20 times. A later analysis grouped co-occurring TCRs with DBSCAN, adding TCRdist sequence similarity when clustering within HLA-allele-positive subsets. For co-occurrence clustering, repertoires with fewer than 30,000 or more than 120,000 public chains were excluded, along with roughly 5 repertoires with anomalous nucleotide sharing. The source is immuneACCESS, and TCRdb retained only in-frame sequences with V and J called. Part of the clones is not carried over; for the studies checked, unresolved V genes explain less than half of this, and the remainder is unexplained. V and J calls and clone size come straight from that table; D and trimming were deduced from the DNA. Recorded for this sample are 130,000 or so clones; roughly 85% of them occurred a single time. Of the sample, more than 1.5% is held by the ten largest clones.

For this clone: Its antigen target is currently unknown. Base qualities are not at hand, and no much larger clone is one base apart.

The trim is 1 base for V and 3 bases for J, with a gap of 25 bases between the germline ends. The germline V gene encodes CDR1 MGHRA and CDR2 YSYEKL. The CDR3 starts with the cysteine, ends with the phenylalanine, and has 19 residues. The retained sequence is limited to the CDR3, 57 bases, with the frame set at the first base. The cohort was made up of around 720 healthy bone marrow donors. At the time of sampling, every cohort member was nominally healthy, though immune exposures that went unrecorded were likely present. The donor tested CMV seronegative, placing the donor among the 350 or so seronegative members of the cohort. Each donor provided a peripheral blood sample, and peripheral blood mononuclear cells were used for TCR beta sequencing. The Qiagen DNeasy Blood Extraction Kit was used to extract genomic DNA from the blood cell samples.

The sequenced material came from PBMCs. The TCR sequence derives from a man aged 35-49 years in good health and CMV-seronegative. The chain employs TRBV4-1 and TRBJ2-7; perhaps TRBD1 is the D gene, with 6 bases matching. The sequence in DNA is TGCGCCAGCAGCCAAGTTGAGTTTAACAGGGTCGCGATTGACTACGAGCAGTACTTC. This is translated as CASSQVEFNRVAIDYEQYF.